The present TCR beta chain was sequenced within a study of cytomegalovirus exposure and HLA in healthy donors. The CDR3 has 16 residues. The germline gives CDR1 KGHSH, CDR2 LQKENI. V was pared by 4 bases and J by 1 base, with 16 bases between. Generated by immunoSEQ multiplex PCR, the TCRdb table keeps only in-frame clones and is missing some. The sample includes hundreds of thousands of clones, 86% of them seen just once. The TCR was taken from a woman aged 18-30 years in good health and CMV-seronegative. The source material was PBMCs. The V gene is TRBV18, the J gene TRBJ1-2; the D gene is possibly TRBD1 (6 bases). In DNA form, the CDR3 reads TGTGCCAGCTCACGAACGGACAGAGCCCTTAACTATGGCTACACCTTC. Its translation: CASSRTDRALNYGYTF.